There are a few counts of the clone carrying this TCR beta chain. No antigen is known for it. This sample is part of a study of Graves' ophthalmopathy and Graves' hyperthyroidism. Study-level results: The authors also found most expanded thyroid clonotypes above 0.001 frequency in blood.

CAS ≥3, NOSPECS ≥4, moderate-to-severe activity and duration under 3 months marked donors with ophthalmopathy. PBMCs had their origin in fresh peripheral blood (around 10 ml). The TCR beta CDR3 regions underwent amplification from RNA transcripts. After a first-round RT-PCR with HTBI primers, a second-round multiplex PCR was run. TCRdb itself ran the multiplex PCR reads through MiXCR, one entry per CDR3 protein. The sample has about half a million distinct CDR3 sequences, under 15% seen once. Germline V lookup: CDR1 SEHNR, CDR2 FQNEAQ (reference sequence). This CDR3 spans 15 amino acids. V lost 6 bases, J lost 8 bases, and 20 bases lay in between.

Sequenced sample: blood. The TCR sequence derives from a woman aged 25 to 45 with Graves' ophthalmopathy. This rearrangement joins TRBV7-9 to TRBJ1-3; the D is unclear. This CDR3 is CASSPMSLRFDTIYF. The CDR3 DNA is TGTGCCAGCAGTCCCATGTCCCTTCGCTTTGACACCATATATTTT.